The 25 T cell receptor beta chains below all came from one sample that was sequenced in a study of blood T cell repertoires in COVID-19. Using immunoSEQ multiplex PCR, the repertoire was profiled, and TCRdb retains in-frame clones only, with some absent. The data show some 78,000 clones, roughly 87% seen once. Material for sequencing was peripheral blood. The receptors derive from a woman aged 50 to 60 in a cohort sampled during active COVID-19.

The CDR3 nucleotides read TGTGCCAGCAGTTACCTGCTGCGGGAGCACGGCACAGATACGCAGTATTTT. This translates into CASSYLLREHGTDTQYF. The rearrangement joins TRBV6-2 or TRBV6-3 to TRBJ2-3; 7 nucleotides agree with TRBD2. With V trimmed by 2 bases and J by 1 base, 9 bases remained unmatched. The CDR3 is 17 residues long. The V gene's germline CDR1 is MNHEY and CDR2 SVGEGT.

This rearrangement joins TRBV5-6 to TRBJ2-3; the D gene is possibly TRBD1 (5 bases). Germline V gene sequence: CDR1 SGHDT, CDR2 YYEEEE. V was clipped by 0 bases and J by 10 bases, with 6 bases between them. This CDR3 spans 11 amino acids. The CDR3 sequence: CASSLEGAQYF. CDR3 in DNA: TGTGCCAGCAGCTTGGAAGGGGCGCAGTATTTT.

This chain uses TRBV15 with TRBJ1-3; weak D call: TRBD1 (6 bases). V was cut by 11 bases and J by 0 bases, with 14 bases left in between. Germline V CDR1 and CDR2: LNHNV, YYDKDF (reference sequence). The CDR3 covers 14 residues. CDR3 coding DNA: TGTGCCTCCGCCAGGGGTCTCTCTGGAAACACCATATATTTT. Its protein is CASARGLSGNTIYF.

This sequence joins TRBV7-8 and TRBJ1-3; D is unclear. The CDR3 has 13 amino acids. Germline assignment: CDR1 SGHVS and CDR2 FQNEAQ. The ends were cut back, 8 bases at V and 0 bases at J, with 8 bases in the middle. The CDR3 DNA reads as TGTGCCAGCGGACTGAGCTCTGGAAACACCATATATTTT. This translates into CASGLSSGNTIYF.

The chain has TRBV7-2 and TRBJ2-7; TRBD1 matches at 7 bases. Per germline, CDR1 SGHTA and CDR2 FQGNSA. CDR3 length equals 14 residues. V dropped 5 bases and J dropped 6; count of bases not matched to a gene: 10. The CDR3 nucleotides are TGTGCCAGCAGCCGCGACCGACAGGGTGGCGAGCAGTACTTC. Amino acids: CASSRDRQGGEQYF.

The J gene is TRBJ2-1, the V gene TRBV3-1 (or the pseudogene TRBV3-2), with 8 positions matching TRBD1. CDR1 and CDR2 (germline): LGHDT, YNNKEL (reference sequence). V dropped 5 bases and J dropped 6; count of bases not matched to a gene: 9. The length of the CDR3 is 15 residues. CDR3 coding DNA: TGTGCCAGCAGCACGCCCAGGGGGCTAGGCAATGAGCAGTTCTTC. This codes for CASSTPRGLGNEQFF.

The gene calls are TRBV12-3 or TRBV12-4 and TRBJ2-5, with a tentative D call TRBD1 (6 bases). V was cut by 3 bases and J by 3 bases, with 8 bases left in between. This CDR3 has 13 amino acids. The CDR3 region is CASSFGQKETQYF. In DNA, the CDR3 is TGTGCCAGCAGTTTTGGACAGAAAGAGACCCAGTACTTC.

This sequence joins TRBV28 and TRBJ2-1; 8 bases align to TRBD1. The germline CDR1 and CDR2 sequences are MDHEN and SYDVKM. The CDR3 is made up of 16 amino acids. The trim removed 6 bases at V and 0 bases at J, leaving 7 bases unmatched. In DNA, the CDR3 is TGTGCCAGCAGCCCCCCCGACAGGGGCTCCTACAATGAGCAGTTCTTC. It is translated as CASSPPDRGSYNEQFF.

The chain combines TRBV29-1 with TRBJ1-5; 9 bases line up with TRBD1. This CDR3 spans 13 amino acids. Germline V gene lookup returns CDR1 SQVTM and CDR2 ANQGSEA. J lost 6 bases, V lost 4 bases, and 4 bases had no gene match. CDR3 in amino acids: CSVGTGVSQPQHF. The DNA of the CDR3 is TGCAGCGTTGGGACAGGGGTAAGTCAGCCCCAGCATTTT.

V and J are TRBV6-5 and TRBJ2-5; possible D gene TRBD1, 6 bases. Between the trimmed V and J ends, which lost 6 bases and 2 bases, there was a span of 13 bases. Germline V gives CDR1 MNHEY, CDR2 SVGAGI. This CDR3 region has 14 residues. CDR3 loop: CASSPGHIQETQYF. DNA of the CDR3: TGTGCCAGCAGCCCGGGACACATACAAGAGACCCAGTACTTC.

CDR3 residues: CAWAKGAGGSTNEKLFF. CDR3 nucleotides: TGTGCCTGGGCCAAGGGAGCAGGGGGATCAACTAATGAAAAACTGTTTTTT. This chain joins TRBV30 and TRBJ1-4; 7 bases are a match to TRBD1. Trimming at V came to 5 bases and at J to 0 bases, leaving 12 bases not matched to a gene. Germline CDR1 and CDR2: GTSNPN and SVGIG (reference sequence). CDR3 size: 17 residues. The full variable domain, rest sourced from reference TRBV30 and TRBJ1-4, is SQTIHQWPATLVQPVGSPLSLECTVEGTSNPNLYWYRQAAGRGLQLLFYSVGIGQISSEVPQNLSASRPQDRQFILSSKKLLLSDSGFYLCAWAKGAGGSTNEKLFFGSGTQLSVL.

This sequence joins TRBV19 and TRBJ2-7, with a possible D match to TRBD2 (5 bases). This CDR3 has 15 residues. With 4 bases removed from V and 1 base from J, the gap between germline ends came to 14 bases. Per germline, CDR1 LNHDA and CDR2 SQIVND (reference sequence). CDR3 amino acids: CASSTGSGSSYEQYF. The CDR3 nucleotides read TGTGCCAGTAGTACGGGGAGTGGGAGTTCCTACGAGCAGTACTTC.

The chain recombines TRBV19 with TRBJ2-1; D is undetermined. The CDR3 spans 13 residues. Germline assignment: CDR1 LNHDA and CDR2 SQIVND (reference sequence). The ends were cut back, 3 bases at V and 15 bases at J, with 18 bases in the middle. The CDR3 nucleotides read TGTGCCAGTAGTATTAAGGAGCCGGCAGTCTTGTTCTTC. It codes for CASSIKEPAVLFF.

The gene calls are TRBV19 and TRBJ2-1, with 9 bases identical to TRBD2. Germline V lookup: CDR1 LNHDA, CDR2 SQIVND (reference sequence). The V segment lost 2 bases and the J segment 0 bases; nucleotides outside the gene matches: 8. The CDR3 runs to 18 residues. CDR3 nucleotides: TGTGCCAGTAGTATAAGACTAGCGGAGGGCAGCTCCTACAATGAGCAGTTCTTC. Its protein product is CASSIRLAEGSSYNEQFF.

The V call is TRBV24-1, the J call TRBJ2-3, with D uncertain. Trimming took off 5 bases at V and 10 bases at J, with 9 bases between the two ends. The CDR3 spans 11 residues. Germline loops: CDR1 KGHDR, CDR2 SFDVKD. Here the CDR3 reads CATSAGAAQYF. The CDR3 nucleotides read TGTGCCACCAGTGCTGGAGCCGCGCAGTATTTT.

The chain combines TRBV4-1 with TRBJ2-1, with 8 bases that match TRBD1. The CDR3 is 16 amino acids. V gave up 4 bases and J gave up 9 bases; unmatched junction bases: 14. Germline V CDR1 and CDR2: MGHRA, YSYEKL. CDR3 bases: TGCGCCAGCAGCCCAGTCGTACAAAGGACAGGGACTGAGCAGTTCTTC. Translated: CASSPVVQRTGTEQFF.

V and J are TRBV19 and TRBJ2-7, with 7 bases identical to TRBD1. Germline V lookup: CDR1 LNHDA, CDR2 SQIVND (reference sequence). The CDR3 covers 19 residues. With V trimmed by 5 bases and J by 0 bases, 19 bases remained unmatched. The CDR3 DNA follows: TGTGCCAGTAGTCGTGACTCAGGGGGTCCCTTAGAAAGCTCCTACGAGCAGTACTTC. Its protein is CASSRDSGGPLESSYEQYF.

The rearrangement joins TRBV30 to TRBJ1-1, with 10 bases fitting TRBD1. The CDR3 runs to 16 residues. Germline CDR1 is GTSNPN and CDR2 is SVGIG (reference sequence). Unmatched junction bases numbered 10, after V lost 2 bases and J lost 4 bases. The CDR3 region has the DNA TGTGCCTGGAGTCCGGGACAGGGGCCTAGAAGCACTGAAGCTTTCTTT. Encoded protein: CAWSPGQGPRSTEAFF. The whole variable domain, remainder taken from reference TRBV30 and TRBJ1-1, is SQTIHQWPATLVQPVGSPLSLECTVEGTSNPNLYWYRQAAGRGLQLLFYSVGIGQISSEVPQNLSASRPQDRQFILSSKKLLLSDSGFYLCAWSPGQGPRSTEAFFGQGTRLTVV.

The chain employs TRBV27 and TRBJ1-2; 7 bases fit TRBD1. The germline V gene encodes CDR1 MNHEY and CDR2 SMNVEV (reference sequence). With 5 bases clipped from V and 0 bases from J, the junction kept 6 bases outside the gene matches. The CDR3 consists of 15 residues. Here the CDR3 reads CASSQQGTANYGYTF. CDR3 in DNA: TGTGCCAGCAGTCAGCAGGGGACAGCTAACTATGGCTACACCTTC.

The chain recombines TRBV5-4 with TRBJ2-5; 10 bases fit TRBD1. The CDR3 runs 15 residues. Germline CDR1 SGHNT, CDR2 YYREEE (reference sequence). V was pared by 5 bases and J by 8 bases, with 12 bases of the junction left unmatched. The CDR3 nucleotides read TGTGCCAGCAGGATGACAGGGGGCGGGGAGGCAACCCAGTACTTC. Encoded protein: CASRMTGGGEATQYF.

This clone came up once. The chain carries TRBV5-1 and TRBJ1-1; 10 positions match TRBD1. In germline, CDR1 is SGHRS, CDR2 YFSETQ. The CDR3 contains 14 residues. Trimming removed 0 bases from V and 11 bases from J; junction bases left unmatched: 7. Here the CDR3 DNA reads TGCGCCAGCAGCTTGGGAGACAGGGGGCGGGATGCTTTCTTT. Protein sequence: CASSLGDRGRDAFF.

The chain is built from TRBV30 and TRBJ2-3, with TRBD2 matching 11 bases. V shed 0 bases and J 0 bases; nucleotides not matched to a gene: 17. Looked up from germline, CDR1 is GTSNPN and CDR2 is SVGIG (reference sequence). The CDR3 contains 21 residues. For the CDR3, the DNA is TGTGCCTGGAGTGTTCCCAATAGCGGGAGGGCCTCCCACTTTAGCACAGATACGCAGTATTTT. This codes for CAWSVPNSGRASHFSTDTQYF.

The chain recombines TRBV11-1 with TRBJ1-1; D is ambiguous. Per germline, CDR1 SGHAT and CDR2 FQDESV (reference sequence). The CDR3 contains 13 residues. V was shortened by 1 base and J by 6 bases, with 9 bases between the two germline ends. The CDR3 sequence: CASSLVQTPEAFF. CDR3 in DNA: TGTGCCAGCAGCTTAGTACAGACCCCTGAAGCTTTCTTT.

The genes are TRBV14 and TRBJ2-7; D unresolved. From germline, CDR1 is SGHDN and CDR2 FVKESK. V was cut by 4 bases and J by 4 bases, with 8 bases left in between. The CDR3 has 12 residues. In nucleotides, the CDR3 is TGTGCCAGCAGCCCGAACTTTTACGAGCAGTACTTC. It encodes CASSPNFYEQYF. Using reference TRBV14 and TRBJ2-7 for the parts outside the CDR3, the full variable domain is EAGVTQFPSHSVIEKGQTVTLRCDPISGHDNLYWYRRVMGKEIKFLLHFVKESKQDESGMPNNRFLAERTGGTYSTLKVQPAELEDSGVYFCASSPNFYEQYFGPGTRLTVT.

The chain employs TRBV6-2 or TRBV6-3 and TRBJ2-5; possible D gene TRBD2, 6 bases. Trimming stripped 6 bases from V and 5 bases from J, with 16 bases between. The V gene's germline CDR1 is MNHEY and CDR2 SVGEGT. CDR3 size: 14 residues. CDR3 region: CASSTLRGRETQYF. CDR3 sequence (DNA): TGTGCCAGCAGCACACTCCGGGGGAGGGAGACCCAGTACTTC.